This entry describes one T cell receptor beta chain. No antigen is known for it. The data were produced on an Illumina HiSeq 2000. 5'RACE template switching, by which a universal primer site and unique molecular identifiers were added, was used to make TCR beta cDNA libraries. cDNA synthesis was primed from the TCR beta constant segment, followed by two successive PCR amplification steps. Per the original workflow: MIGEC was used to demultiplex reads and group reads by UMI, and MiTCR was used to assemble and quantify clonotypes. To exclude erroneous sequences, only TCR cDNA sequences supported by at least two reads were retained. The tcR package was used for downstream repertoire analysis, and clonotypes were matched across fractions by CDR3 nucleotide sequence plus V segment. VDJmatch was used to annotate antigen specificity against VDJdb, with one amino acid substitution in CDR3 allowed. The reads went through TCRdb reprocessing, and each CDR3 protein sequence gets one entry with no DNA. The V and J calls were not made by the authors but by TCRdb's processing. The sample table holds about 460,000 distinct CDR3 sequences. In total, the top ten clones hold around 1.4% of the sample.

The record originates from a study of T cells expressing NK-cell markers (dated by TCRdb to about 2020). In the study overall: Three sorted T-cell subsets (CD3+CD56+NKG2C+, CD3+CD56+NKG2C- and CD3+CD56-NKG2C+) from eight donors had their TCR beta-chain repertoires profiled. All eight donors whose samples were sequenced were randomly selected healthy volunteers, three of them men and five women. Of the eight sequenced donors, seven were found to be HCMV-seropositive and one was found to be HCMV-seronegative. The libraries were sequenced on Illumina HiSeq 2000/2500, MiSeq or NextSeq, producing 2 x 150 bp reads.

HCMV-specific IgG was detected in serum with a commercial ELISA kit to determine HCMV serostatus. Peripheral blood mononuclear cells were isolated from blood by Ficoll density gradient centrifugation. General conclusions and limits of the study: Those dominant clonotypes were again the most abundant among CD3+CD56-NKG2C+ cells in a few donors, at about 25-65%. Whether the expanded NKG2C-expressing T cell clones were specific for HCMV antigens was left unclear. For five or six donors, the dominant CD3+CD56+NKG2C+ clonotypes were among the top 10 CD8+ clonotypes and accounted for about 1.0-8% of CD8+ T cells.

The sample was blood T cells: a sorted CD56 or NKG2C T cell subset, CD4+ or CD8+ T cells, or bulk PBMC T cells (not recorded which). The receptor comes from a woman aged 50 to 60 in good health. Donor details come from another sample of the same person, matched by shared clones.

The CDR3 reads as follows: CASSGWTSGESTDTQYF. This chain is built from TRBV5-1 and TRBJ2-3; there is no DNA to check the TCRdb D call of TRBD2. Including cysteine and phenylalanine, the CDR3 has 17 amino acids. No DNA sequence is on record. The germline V gene specifies SGHRS as CDR1 and YFSETQ as CDR2.